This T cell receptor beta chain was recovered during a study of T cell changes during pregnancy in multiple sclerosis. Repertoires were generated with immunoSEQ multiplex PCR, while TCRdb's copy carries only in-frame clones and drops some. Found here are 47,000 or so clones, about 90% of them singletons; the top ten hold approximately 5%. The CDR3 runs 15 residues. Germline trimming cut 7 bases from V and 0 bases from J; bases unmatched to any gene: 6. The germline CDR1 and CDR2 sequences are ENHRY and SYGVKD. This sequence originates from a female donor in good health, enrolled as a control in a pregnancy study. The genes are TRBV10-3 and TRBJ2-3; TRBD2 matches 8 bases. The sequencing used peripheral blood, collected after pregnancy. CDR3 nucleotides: TGTGCCATCATTCCTAGCGGGCGCAGCACAGATACGCAGTATTTT. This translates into CAIIPSGRSTDTQYF.